Following are 2 T cell receptor beta chains from one sample sequenced in a study of a mutant IDH1 vaccine in newly diagnosed glioma. Time point: week 11, during vaccination. Vaccine doses each comprised 300 ug of mutant IDH1 20-mer peptide, with topical imiquimod. Antigens for these TCRs are unknown. Using immunoSEQ multiplex PCR, the repertoire was profiled, and TCRdb retains in-frame clones only, with some absent. In the table there are tens of thousands of clones, 79% of which are singletons. This material consisted of PBMCs, taken from a glioma patient whose treatment included an IDH1 peptide vaccine. Source of these receptors: a middle-aged man with glioma.

V gene TRBV11-2 combines with J gene TRBJ2-2; D is unclear. The V end lost 2 bases, the J end lost 6 bases, and 4 bases lay between the germline ends. Germline V gene sequence: CDR1 SGHAT, CDR2 FQNNGV. The CDR3 consists of 12 residues. Here the CDR3 reads CASSLLAGELFF. Written as DNA, the CDR3 is TGTGCCAGCAGCTTACTGGCCGGGGAGCTGTTTTTT.

The chain combines TRBV19 with TRBJ2-5; 7 nucleotides line up with TRBD1. TRBJ2-7 matches the DNA end more closely, so the J call is doubtful. Germline lookup yields CDR1 LNHDA and CDR2 SQIVND (reference sequence). This CDR3 has 12 residues. The DNA for the CDR3 is TGTGCCAGTAGCGGGACAGCCTACGAGCAGTACTTC. Translation gives CASSGTAYEQYF.